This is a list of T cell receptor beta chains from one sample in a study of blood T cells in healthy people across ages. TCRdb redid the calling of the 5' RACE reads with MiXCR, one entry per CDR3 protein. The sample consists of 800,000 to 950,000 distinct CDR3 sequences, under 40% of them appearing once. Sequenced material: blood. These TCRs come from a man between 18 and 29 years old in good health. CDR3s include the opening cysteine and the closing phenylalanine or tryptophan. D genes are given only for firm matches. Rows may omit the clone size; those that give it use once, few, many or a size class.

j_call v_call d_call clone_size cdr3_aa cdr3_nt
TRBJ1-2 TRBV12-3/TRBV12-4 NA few CASSPLPEGRGVGYTF TGTGCCAGCAGCCCTCTCCCCGAGGGCAGGGGAGTTGGCTACACCTTC
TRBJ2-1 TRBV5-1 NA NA CASTWTNNNEQFF TGCGCCAGCACCTGGACTAACAACAATGAGCAGTTCTTC
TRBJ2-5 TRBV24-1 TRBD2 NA CATSEGGLADRTNEQYF TGTGCCACCAGTGAAGGAGGACTAGCGGACCGCACAAATGAGCAGTACTTC
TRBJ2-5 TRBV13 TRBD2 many CASSPRTRQETQYF TGTGCCAGCAGCCCACGGACTAGGCAAGAGACCCAGTACTTC
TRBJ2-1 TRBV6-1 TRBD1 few CAGGQGAYEQFF TGTGCCGGCGGACAGGGGGCATATGAGCAGTTCTTC
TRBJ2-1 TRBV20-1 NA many CSARGSDNEQFF TGCAGTGCTAGAGGATCAGACAATGAGCAGTTCTTC
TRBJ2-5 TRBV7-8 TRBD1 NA CASSVSTGDTEQYF TGTGCCAGCAGCGTATCGACAGGGGATACTGAGCAGTACTTC
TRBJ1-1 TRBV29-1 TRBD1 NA CSVNPRDRGSKAFF TGCAGCGTTAACCCCCGGGACAGGGGGTCTAAAGCTTTCTTT
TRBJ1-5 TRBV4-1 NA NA CASSHWQADGDQPQHF TGCGCCAGCAGCCATTGGCAGGCGGATGGAGATCAGCCCCAGCATTTT
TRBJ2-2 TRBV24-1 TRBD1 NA CATSDPGQGYTGELFF TGTGCCACCAGTGATCCGGGACAGGGTTACACCGGGGAGCTGTTTTTT
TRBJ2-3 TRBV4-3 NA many CASSPRATDTQYF TGCGCCAGCAGCCCCCGGGCCACAGATACGCAGTATTTT
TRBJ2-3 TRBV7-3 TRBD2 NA CASSFGTSGADTQYF TGTGCCAGCAGCTTCGGAACTAGCGGCGCAGATACGCAGTATTTT
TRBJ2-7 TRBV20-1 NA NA CSARVAPWGRDQYF TGCAGTGCTAGAGTGGCTCCCTGGGGCAGGGACCAGTACTTC
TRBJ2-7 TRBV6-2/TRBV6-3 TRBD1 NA CAVTRIPGTGPQYF TGTGCCGTTACCCGCATCCCCGGGACAGGCCCCCAGTACTTC
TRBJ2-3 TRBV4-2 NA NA CASSPGGTDTGGTQYF TGTGCCAGCAGCCCCGGAGGGACAGACACGGGGGGTACGCAGTATTTT
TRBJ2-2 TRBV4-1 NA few CASSQGRQVYDTGELFF TGCGCCAGCAGCCAGGGGAGACAGGTCTACGACACCGGGGAGCTGTTTTTT
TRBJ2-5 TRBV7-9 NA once CASSLSGEAETQYF TGTGCCAGCAGCTTATCCGGAGAGGCGGAGACCCAGTACTTC
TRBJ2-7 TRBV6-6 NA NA CASSYSSGDEQYF TGTGCCAGCAGTTACTCGTCCGGGGACGAGCAGTACTTC
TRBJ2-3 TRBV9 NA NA CASSVEGQRDTQYF TGTGCCAGCAGCGTAGAGGGGCAGCGGGATACGCAGTATTTT
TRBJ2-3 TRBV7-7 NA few CASSPQGEGTQYF TGTGCCAGCAGCCCGCAAGGAGAGGGTACGCAGTATTTT
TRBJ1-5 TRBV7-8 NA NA CASTLGEGTNQPQHF TGTGCCAGCACCCTAGGGGAGGGAACGAATCAGCCCCAGCATTTT
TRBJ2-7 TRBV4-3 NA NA CASSQDRGGRYEQYF TGCGCCAGCAGCCAAGATAGGGGGGGGCGTTACGAGCAGTACTTC
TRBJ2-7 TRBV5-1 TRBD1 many CASSRGQGTYEQYF TGCGCCAGCAGCCGCGGACAGGGTACCTACGAGCAGTACTTC
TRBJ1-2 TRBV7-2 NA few CASSLAPGSRSYGYTF TGTGCCAGCAGCTTAGCGCCCGGCTCCAGATCCTATGGCTACACCTTC
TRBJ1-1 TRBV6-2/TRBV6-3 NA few CASSYVGGHPLDAFF TGTGCCAGCAGTTACGTTGGCGGACACCCCCTGGACGCTTTCTTT
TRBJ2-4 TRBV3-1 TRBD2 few CASSPGTSGGGLAKNIQYF TGTGCCAGCAGCCCCGGGACTAGCGGGGGAGGTCTAGCCAAAAACATTCAGTACTTC
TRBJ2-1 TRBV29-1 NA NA CSVEPGGISYNEQFF TGCAGCGTTGAACCGGGCGGGATAAGCTACAATGAGCAGTTCTTC
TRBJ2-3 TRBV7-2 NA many CASSSGGLNTQYF TGTGCCAGCAGTAGTGGGGGTCTGAATACGCAGTATTTT
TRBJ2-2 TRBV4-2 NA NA CASSHATGELFF TGTGCCAGCAGCCACGCGACCGGGGAGCTGTTTTTT
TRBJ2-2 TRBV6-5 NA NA CASSWDPANTGELFF TGTGCCAGCAGTTGGGACCCAGCGAACACCGGGGAGCTGTTTTTT
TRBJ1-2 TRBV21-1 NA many CASSLRRDSHYGYTF TGTGCCAGCAGCCTCCGCCGGGACAGTCACTATGGCTACACCTTC
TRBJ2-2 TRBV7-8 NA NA CASTMLGSGELFF TGTGCCAGCACCATGTTGGGGTCCGGGGAGCTGTTTTTT
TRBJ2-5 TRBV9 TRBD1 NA CASSAEGAETQYF TGTGCCAGCAGCGCCGAGGGGGCCGAGACCCAGTACTTC
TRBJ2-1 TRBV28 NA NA CASTRGGASGDEQFF TGTGCCAGCACCCGAGGAGGGGCGTCGGGGGATGAGCAGTTCTTC
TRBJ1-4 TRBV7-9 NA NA CASSSNGATNEKLFF TGTGCCAGCAGCTCTAACGGGGCAACTAATGAAAAACTGTTTTTT
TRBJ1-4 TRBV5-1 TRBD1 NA CTSSSRSGTANEKLFF TGCACCAGCAGCTCAAGATCCGGGACAGCTAATGAAAAACTGTTTTTT
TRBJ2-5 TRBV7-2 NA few CASSYRGAETQYF TGTGCCAGCAGCTACCGGGGCGCGGAGACCCAGTACTTC
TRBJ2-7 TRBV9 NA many CASSPGDSYEQYF TGTGCCAGCAGCCCCGGAGACTCCTACGAGCAGTACTTC
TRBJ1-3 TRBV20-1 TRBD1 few CSAGDRGPGNTIYF TGCAGTGCTGGCGACAGGGGGCCTGGAAACACCATATATTTT
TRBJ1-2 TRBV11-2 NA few CASSLWGGSNYGYTF TGTGCCAGCAGCTTGTGGGGGGGTTCTAACTATGGCTACACCTTC
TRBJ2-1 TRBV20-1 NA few CSARDFGASSYNEQFF TGCAGTGCTAGAGATTTCGGGGCCTCCTCCTACAATGAGCAGTTCTTC
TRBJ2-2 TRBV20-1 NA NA CSATFSGDTGELFF TGCAGTGCTACCTTTAGCGGAGACACCGGGGAGCTGTTTTTT
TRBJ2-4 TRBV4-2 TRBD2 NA CASSPYSGSSGGGKNIQYF TGTGCCAGCAGCCCCTATAGCGGGAGTAGCGGTGGGGGCAAAAACATTCAGTACTTC
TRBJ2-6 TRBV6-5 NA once CASSYGNLGANVLTF TGTGCCAGCAGTTACGGAAATCTGGGGGCCAACGTCCTGACTTTC
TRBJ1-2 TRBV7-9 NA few CASSWPQGGYTF TGTGCCAGCAGCTGGCCCCAGGGGGGCTACACCTTC
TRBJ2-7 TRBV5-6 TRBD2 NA CASSLPLAGGYNEQYF TGTGCCAGCAGCTTACCCCTAGCGGGGGGCTACAATGAGCAGTACTTC
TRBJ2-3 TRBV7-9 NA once CASSPLAGKFTDTQYF TGTGCCAGCAGCCCCCTGGCAGGGAAATTCACAGATACGCAGTATTTT
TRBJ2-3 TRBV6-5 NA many CATSNAPDTQYF TGTGCCACCTCCAACGCCCCAGATACGCAGTATTTT
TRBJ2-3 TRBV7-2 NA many CASTLPRVLGTDTQYF TGTGCCAGCACCCTACCACGGGTTTTGGGGACAGATACGCAGTATTTT
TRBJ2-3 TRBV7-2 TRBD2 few CASSLAKEGSGGGSTDTQYF TGTGCCAGCAGCTTAGCGAAGGAGGGTAGCGGGGGTGGTAGCACAGATACGCAGTATTTT
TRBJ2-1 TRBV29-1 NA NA CSAGAPNNEQFF TGCAGCGCCGGGGCCCCGAACAATGAGCAGTTCTTC
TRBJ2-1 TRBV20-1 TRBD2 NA CGARATSGGRVEQFF TGCGGTGCTAGAGCAACTAGCGGGGGGAGGGTTGAGCAGTTCTTC
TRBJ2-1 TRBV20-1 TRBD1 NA CSARGQGVEQFF TGCAGTGCTAGGGGACAGGGGGTCGAGCAGTTCTTC
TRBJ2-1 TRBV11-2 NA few CASSLDLVEGEQFF TGTGCCAGCAGCTTAGATCTGGTAGAAGGGGAGCAGTTCTTC
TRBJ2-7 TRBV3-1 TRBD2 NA CASSLRTSTAEQYF TGTGCCAGCAGCCTAAGGACTAGCACCGCCGAGCAGTACTTC
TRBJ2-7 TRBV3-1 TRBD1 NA CASSRKGDRLYEQYF TGTGCCAGCAGTAGAAAGGGGGACAGACTCTACGAGCAGTACTTC
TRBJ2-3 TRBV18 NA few CASSPGAITDTQYF TGTGCCAGCTCACCGGGAGCGATCACAGATACGCAGTATTTT
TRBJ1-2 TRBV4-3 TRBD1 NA CASSQELGQDNGYTF TGCGCCAGCAGCCAAGAACTAGGACAGGATAATGGCTACACCTTC
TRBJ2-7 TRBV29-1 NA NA CSVTRGTAEQYF TGCAGCGTGACACGGGGGACTGCCGAGCAGTACTTC
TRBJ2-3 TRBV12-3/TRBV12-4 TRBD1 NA CASSSGTGEADTQYF TGTGCCAGCAGCTCCGGGACAGGGGAAGCAGATACGCAGTATTTT